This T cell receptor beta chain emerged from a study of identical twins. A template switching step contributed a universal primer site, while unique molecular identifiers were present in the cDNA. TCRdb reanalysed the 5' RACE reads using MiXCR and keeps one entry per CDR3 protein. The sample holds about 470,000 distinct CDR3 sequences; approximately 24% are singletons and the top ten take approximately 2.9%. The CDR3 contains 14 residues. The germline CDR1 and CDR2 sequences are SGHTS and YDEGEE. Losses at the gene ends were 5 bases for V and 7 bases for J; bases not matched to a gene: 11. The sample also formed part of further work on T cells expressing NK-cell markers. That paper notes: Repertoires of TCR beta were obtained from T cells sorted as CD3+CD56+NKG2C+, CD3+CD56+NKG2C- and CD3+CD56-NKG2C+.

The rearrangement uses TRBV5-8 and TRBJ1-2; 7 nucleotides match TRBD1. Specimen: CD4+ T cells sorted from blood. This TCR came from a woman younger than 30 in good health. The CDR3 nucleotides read TGTGCCAGCAGTAAACCGGGACAGACTTCTGGCTACACCTTC. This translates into CASSKPGQTSGYTF. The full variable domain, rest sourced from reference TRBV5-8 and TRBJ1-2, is EAGVTQSPTHLIKTRGQQATLRCSPISGHTSVYWYQQALGLGLQFLLWYDEGEERNRGNFPPRFSGRQFPNYSSELNVNALELEDSALYLCASSKPGQTSGYTFGSGTRLTVV.